Below, one T cell receptor beta chain is given with its context. The antigen remains unidentified. Through a sample-barcoded 5' primer and a J-beta primer mix, a second PCR was run for roughly 7 to 11 cycles. TCRdb reprocessed the 5' RACE reads via MiXCR and lists one record per CDR3 protein. Counted here are 1,500,000 or so distinct CDR3 sequences, about 45% occurring once; the ten biggest clones make up over 3.5%. This CDR3 is 17 amino acids long. Germline V gene lookup returns CDR1 LGHNA and CDR2 YNFKEQ. V was pared by 1 base and J by 3 bases, with 12 bases of the junction left unmatched. The sample is drawn from a study of blood T cells in healthy people across ages. Peripheral blood from each donor was collected in a volume of about 9.9 milliliters. Per individual sample, total RNA of at least 6 micrograms was extracted. Study-level points and caveats: A greater number of naive CD4+ cells and higher diversity distinguished long-lived donors from aged donors. Age advanced and TCR beta diversity per million T cells fell, roughly linearly.

The sequence derives from a woman between 18 and 30 years old in good health. Sequenced input: blood. This sequence joins TRBV4-2 and TRBJ2-7; 7 bases are shared with TRBD2. DNA for the CDR3: TGTGCCAGCAGCCAAGCGTTAAGCGGGACCGCCTACTACGAGCAGTACTTC. It specifies CASSQALSGTAYYEQYF.